A selection of T cell receptor beta chains follows, all from one sample in a study of blood T cell repertoires in COVID-19. Some clones are missing from TCRdb's copy, which holds only in-frame ones; the method was immunoSEQ multiplex PCR. The top ten hold roughly 1.6% of the sample, which has roughly 300,000 clones, 87% seen once. Sequenced: peripheral blood. The receptors were gathered from a woman aged 40 to 49 who had recovered from COVID-19. Each CDR3 is given with its conserved first and last residue. Fields, in order: J gene, clone size, D gene, V gene, CDR3 protein, CDR3 DNA. D genes are given only for firm matches. Not every row has a clone size; where given, it reads once, few, many or a size class.

TRBJ2-5 NA NA TRBV4-1 CASSPAARGETQYF TGCGCCAGCAGCCCGGCGGCCAGAGGAGAGACCCAGTACTTC
TRBJ2-3 NA TRBD1 TRBV6-5 CASRGTGWADTQYF TGTGCCAGCAGGGGGACAGGGTGGGCAGATACGCAGTATTTT
TRBJ1-6 once NA TRBV14 CASSQGHLNSPLHF TGTGCCAGCAGCCAGGGCCATCTTAATTCACCCCTCCACTTT
TRBJ2-3 NA NA TRBV7-7 CASSLEDGADTQYF TGTGCCAGCAGCTTGGAGGACGGGGCAGATACGCAGTATTTT
TRBJ1-5 NA TRBD1 TRBV6-5 CASSLRDSEYQPQHF TGTGCCAGCAGCCTAAGGGACAGCGAGTATCAGCCCCAGCATTTT
TRBJ2-2 few TRBD1 TRBV27 CASSLSFGTGFGELFF TGTGCCAGCAGTTTATCATTTGGGACAGGGTTTGGGGAGCTGTTTTTT
TRBJ1-5 NA NA TRBV6-5 CASSTGGSGNQPQHF TGTGCCAGCAGCACGGGTGGGTCGGGCAATCAGCCCCAGCATTTT
TRBJ1-4 NA TRBD1 TRBV11-1 CASSLWTGEEDEKLFF TGTGCCAGCAGCCTCTGGACAGGAGAGGAAGATGAAAAACTGTTTTTT
TRBJ2-5 NA TRBD1 TRBV10-3 CASGTGGPETQYF TGTGCCTCCGGGACAGGGGGCCCAGAGACCCAGTACTTC
TRBJ1-5 NA NA TRBV5-5 CASSLRGGEPQHF TGTGCCAGCAGCTTGCGGGGGGGGGAGCCCCAGCATTTT
TRBJ1-6 NA TRBD1 TRBV28 CASRLMTGTNNSPLHF TGTGCCAGCAGGTTGATGACAGGGACAAATAATTCACCCCTCCACTTT
TRBJ2-5 NA TRBD2 TRBV6-5 CASSYVIAGQETQYF TGTGCCAGCAGTTACGTGATAGCGGGGCAAGAGACCCAGTACTTC
TRBJ1-1 NA NA TRBV11-3 CAIPPRTENTEAFF TGTGCCATACCACCGCGGACAGAGAACACTGAAGCTTTCTTT
TRBJ2-1 NA TRBD2 TRBV10-2 CASIERGYNEQFF TGCGCCAGCATAGAGCGGGGGTACAATGAGCAGTTCTTC
TRBJ1-1 once NA TRBV9 CASSLTGGNTEAFF TGTGCCAGCAGCCTGACGGGGGGGAACACTGAAGCTTTCTTT
TRBJ1-1 NA NA TRBV6-4 CASSDSVGAGALMNTEAFF TGTGCCAGCAGTGACTCGGTTGGGGCAGGGGCCCTGATGAACACTGAAGCTTTCTTT